The clone carrying this TCR beta chain came up many times. The target antigen is unknown. The time point was: persistent/refractory GD, antithyroid drugs over 5 years with positive TRAb. RNA extracted from PBMCs served as the sequencing template. American Thyroid Association guidelines were used to diagnose Graves' disease. The collection involved drawing approximately 9 milliliters of peripheral blood into EDTA tubes. This record belongs to a study of regulatory T cells in long-lasting Graves disease. Whole-study findings and limits: Favoring TRBV28, TRBJ1-2 and TRBJ2-5 was a feature seen in persistent disease. Newly diagnosed Graves' patients exceeded persistent ones in TCR diversity.

The CDR3 is 16 amino acids. Germline V CDR1 and CDR2: MNHNS, SASEGT. J gave up 5 bases and V 8 bases, and 16 bases lay outside the gene matches. Combining iRepertoire HTBI primers with Arm-PCR of CDR3 regions, the authors built TCR beta libraries. TCRdb independently ran MiXCR on the multiplex PCR reads; one entry per CDR3 protein. The sample holds over 650,000 distinct CDR3 sequences, about 30% seen once. This sequence originates from a female donor with Graves disease. This specimen consisted of peripheral blood mononuclear cells (PBMCs), obtained when the disease was refractory, from a patient treated with antithyroid drugs. The J gene is TRBJ2-7, the V gene TRBV6-1; 9 bases match TRBD2. The CDR3 spells CASRRRLAVADHEQYF. The CDR3 DNA follows: TGTGCCAGCCGAAGGAGACTAGCGGTGGCTGACCACGAGCAGTACTTC.